The clone carrying this TCR beta chain appeared once. Its specificity is unknown. CDR3 length: 17 amino acids. The V segment lost 4 bases and the J segment 6 bases; nucleotides outside the gene matches: 15. CDR1 MGHRA and CDR2 YSYEKL come from the germline V gene. The record originates from a study of PD-L1 blockade in urothelial cancer. Findings of the study overall: Enhanced expansion of tumor-associated blood clones at 3 weeks characterized durable-benefit patients.

Stated time point: pretreatment peripheral blood. Spiking of synthetic TCR analog templates was performed in each PCR. Using immunoSEQ multiplex PCR, the repertoire was profiled, and TCRdb retains in-frame clones only, with some absent. Among tens of thousands of clones listed, over 65% were seen once. This receptor was obtained from a man aged 55-75 years with urothelial cancer. The genes are TRBV4-1 and TRBJ1-5, with 7 bases matching TRBD1. Specimen: PBMCs, collected around atezolizumab (anti-PD-L1) treatment. The CDR3 reads CASSLTDQTGLSQPQHF. The CDR3 DNA sequence: TGCGCCAGCAGCCTTACGGATCAGACAGGGTTAAGTCAGCCCCAGCATTTT.